These 22 T cell receptor beta chains came from one sample sequenced in a study of identical twins. TCRdb reprocessed the 5' RACE reads with MiXCR, giving one entry per CDR3 protein. The repertoire holds 600,000 to 700,000 distinct CDR3 sequences, 21% seen once, with about 4.3% in the top ten. These same records also appear under a second study, on T cells expressing NK-cell markers.

Sequences were obtained from PBMCs. The receptors here all came from a woman between 18 and 30 years old in good health.

The chain is built from TRBV5-1 and TRBJ2-7, with D perhaps matching TRBD1 (5 bases). Germline assignment: CDR1 SGHRS and CDR2 YFSETQ. Trimming removed 7 bases at V and 6 bases at J, with 14 bases between. This CDR3 is built from 12 residues. The CDR3 spells CASGAQRGEQYF. DNA for the CDR3: TGCGCCAGCGGTGCCCAAAGGGGCGAGCAGTACTTC.

This clonotype was picked up a small number of times. This sequence joins TRBV20-1 and TRBJ2-5, with D tentatively TRBD2 (7 bases). Germline V lookup: CDR1 DFQATT, CDR2 SNEGSKA (reference sequence). The CDR3 sequence is 15 residues long. The CDR3 DNA follows: TGCATGACCTCCGGGGGCGGGAGTGCGTTAGAGACCCAGTACTTC. Amino acids: CMTSGGGSALETQYF.

This clonotype has a count of ten or more. The CDR3 spells CASSEIFSGTQYF. CDR3 nucleotides: TGTGCCAGCAGTGAAATTTTTTCCGGTACGCAGTATTTT. The chain employs TRBV2 and TRBJ2-3; D gene unclear. Trimming shortened V by 2 bases and J by 8 bases, and 11 bases separated the two germline ends. The CDR3 consists of 13 residues. The germline gives CDR1 SNHLY, CDR2 FYNNEI.

This clonotype was picked up many times. The chain has TRBV5-1 and TRBJ1-5; D unclear. This CDR3 comprises 13 residues. Trimming shortened V by 2 bases and J by 6 bases, and 9 bases separated the two germline ends. Germline CDR1 and CDR2: SGHRS and YFSETQ. The CDR3 sequence is CASSLDDTQPQHF. CDR3 sequence (DNA): TGCGCCAGCAGCTTAGACGATACTCAGCCCCAGCATTTT.

This clonotype occurred a few times. This chain links TRBV7-6 with TRBJ1-2; 9 bases are shared with TRBD1. V was pared by 5 bases and J by 8 bases, with 6 bases of the junction left unmatched. Per the germline V gene, CDR1 is SGHVS and CDR2 is FNYEAQ. The CDR3 has 13 residues. The CDR3 sequence is CASSTRTGEGYTF. For the CDR3, the DNA is TGTGCCAGCAGCACCAGGACAGGGGAAGGCTACACCTTC.

This clonotype was observed a few times. Germline and junction disagree at one end, which may indicate a read error. DNA for the CDR3: TGTGCCAGCAGCTTAGCAGGGGTCCCAGGGGTCTTC. Its protein is CASSLAGVPGVF. This rearrangement joins TRBV7-2 to TRBJ2-7, with a tentative D call TRBD1 (6 bases). The germline V gene has CDR1 SGHTA and CDR2 FQGNSA. The CDR3 runs to 12 residues.

The chain links TRBV2 to TRBJ2-2; D gene uncertain. CDR3 length: 11 amino acids. CDR1 is SNHLY, CDR2 FYNNEI, per germline. The CDR3 coding sequence is TGTGCTACCCAAGAAGGCGGGGAGCTGTTTTTT. It encodes CATQEGGELFF.

This chain uses TRBV12-3 or TRBV12-4 with TRBJ2-7, with TRBD1 as a possible D gene (5 bases). The CDR3 extends over 14 amino acids. The V end lost 5 bases, the J end lost 0 bases, and 11 bases lay between the germline ends. This chain's CDR3 is CASSAQENSYEQYF. CDR3 sequence (DNA): TGTGCCAGCAGTGCACAGGAGAACTCCTACGAGCAGTACTTC.

The chain combines TRBV2 with TRBJ2-1, with TRBD2 matching 13 bases. The CDR3 runs to 15 residues. V was pared by 6 bases and J by 3 bases, with 2 bases of the junction left unmatched. Germline V lookup: CDR1 SNHLY, CDR2 FYNNEI. CDR3 protein: CASRGLAGRYNEQFF. The CDR3, as DNA: TGTGCCAGCAGGGGACTAGCGGGACGCTACAATGAGCAGTTCTTC.

The chain combines TRBV11-2 with TRBJ1-1; the D is unclear. V lost 6 bases and J lost 8, with 10 bases in between. The length of the CDR3 is 11 residues. From germline, CDR1 is SGHAT and CDR2 FQNNGV. The CDR3 is CASSVVGEAFF. The DNA for the CDR3 is TGTGCCAGCAGTGTAGTGGGGGAAGCTTTCTTT.

The chain links TRBV6-1 to TRBJ1-2, with D unclear. The CDR3 sequence is 14 residues long. The V gene's germline CDR1 is MNHNS and CDR2 SASEGT. The germline V and J ends were trimmed by 5 bases and 1 base, with 11 bases remaining between them. CDR3 nucleotide sequence: TGTGCCAGCAGTCCCGCGGCGGTTAACTATGGCTACACCTTC. This translates into CASSPAAVNYGYTF.

The chain recombines TRBV6-1 with TRBJ2-7; 10 bases line up with TRBD1. CDR1 is MNHNS, CDR2 SASEGT, per germline. The J segment lost 9 bases and the V segment lost 10 bases, leaving 15 bases of the junction unmatched. The CDR3 is made up of 14 amino acids. This chain's CDR3 is CATGQGVLLRGQYF. The CDR3 DNA sequence: TGTGCCACCGGACAGGGGGTACTCCTACGAGGGCAGTACTTC.

CDR3 residues: CASSSSLRDRYNEQFF. Here the CDR3 DNA reads TGTGCCAGCAGCTCGTCCCTCCGGGACAGATACAATGAGCAGTTCTTC. The V call is TRBV5-6, the J call TRBJ2-1, with 7 bases aligning to TRBD1. CDR1 and CDR2 from the germline V gene are SGHDT and YYEEEE. CDR3 length: 16 amino acids. V was clipped by 3 bases and J by 4 bases; unmatched bases: 10.

In its sample, this clonotype was seen a few times. The chain joins TRBV27 to TRBJ2-1, with 10 bases lining up with TRBD2. The J segment lost 10 bases and the V segment lost 5 bases, leaving 11 bases of the junction unmatched. This CDR3 comprises 15 residues. Germline V gene lookup returns CDR1 MNHEY and CDR2 SMNVEV (reference sequence). This chain's CDR3 is CASSTLAGDYWEQFF. CDR3 sequence (DNA): TGTGCCAGCAGTACCCTAGCGGGGGACTACTGGGAGCAGTTCTTC.

This sequence joins TRBV24-1 and TRBJ1-2, with 7 nucleotides matching TRBD1. The CDR3 loop spans 13 amino acids. V lost 9 bases to trimming and J lost 0 bases; unmatched junction nucleotides: 3. CDR1 KGHDR and CDR2 SFDVKD come from the germline V gene. The DNA of the CDR3 is TGTGCCACCTCACAGGGGTCTAACTATGGCTACACCTTC. Translated, it gives CATSQGSNYGYTF.

This clonotype was detected only a few times. The rearrangement links TRBV10-3 to TRBJ2-5, with 7 bases that match TRBD1. The germline gives CDR1 ENHRY, CDR2 SYGVKD. This CDR3 contains 13 residues. V shed 5 bases, J shed 2 bases, and the junction held 2 bases outside the gene matches. CDR3 residues: CAISRTGQETQYF. In nucleotides, the CDR3 is TGTGCCATCAGTCGGACAGGACAAGAGACCCAGTACTTC.

The chain is built from TRBV2 and TRBJ2-7; 8 bases match TRBD1. With 4 bases clipped from V and 4 bases from J, the junction kept 12 bases outside the gene matches. The CDR3 is 16 residues long. Germline CDR1 SNHLY, CDR2 FYNNEI. The CDR3 is CASSVASTGVGYEQYF. The CDR3 DNA reads TGTGCCAGCAGTGTAGCCTCGACAGGGGTTGGATACGAGCAGTACTTC. Using reference TRBV2 and TRBJ2-7 for the parts outside the CDR3, the full variable domain is EPEVTQTPSHQVTQMGQEVILRCVPISNHLYFYWYRQILGQKVEFLVSFYNNEISEKSEIFDDQFSVERPDGSNFTLKIRSTKLEDSAMYFCASSVASTGVGYEQYFGPGTRLTVT.

Sample share makes this clonotype medium-sized. The V and J genes are TRBV20-1 and TRBJ2-7; TRBD2 matches at 8 bases. Per the germline V gene, CDR1 is DFQATT and CDR2 is SNEGSKA (reference sequence). The CDR3 loop spans 15 amino acids. V was clipped by 0 bases and J by 5 bases; unmatched bases: 9. CDR3 bases: TGCAGTGCTAGAGATCATGAGCGGGAGTTGAACGAGCAGTACTTC. It encodes CSARDHERELNEQYF.

This clonotype has a handful of counts. This sequence joins TRBV12-3 or TRBV12-4 and TRBJ1-5; D is uncertain. The V and J ends lost 6 bases and 4 bases respectively, with 16 bases between them. This CDR3 has 15 amino acids. CDR3 bases: TGTGCCAGCAGCCTCGGACCAAGGTCGAATCAGCCCCAGCATTTT. This encodes CASSLGPRSNQPQHF.

This chain connects TRBV5-1 to TRBJ2-1; the D is unclear. CDR1 SGHRS and CDR2 YFSETQ come from the germline V gene. This CDR3 has 13 residues. Trimming stripped 4 bases from V and 11 bases from J, with 16 bases between. The CDR3 DNA follows: TGCGCCAGCAGCCTCAATCCTACACGGAAGCAGTTCTTC. It yields the protein CASSLNPTRKQFF.

A single count supports this clonotype. The chain combines TRBV20-1 with TRBJ2-7; 10 positions agree with TRBD1. Losses at the gene ends were 0 bases for V and 3 bases for J; bases not matched to a gene: 20. The germline V gene has CDR1 DFQATT and CDR2 SNEGSKA (reference sequence). This CDR3 is 20 amino acids long. CDR3 amino acids: CSARDHRGQGIAGAIYEQYF. The DNA of the CDR3 is TGCAGTGCTAGAGATCATAGGGGACAGGGGATTGCGGGAGCCATCTACGAGCAGTACTTC.

The chain is built from TRBV7-6 and TRBJ2-3; D is ambiguous. V was clipped by 3 bases and J by 5 bases, with 9 bases between them. CDR3 length: 13 amino acids. The V gene's germline CDR1 is SGHVS and CDR2 FNYEAQ. CDR3 loop: CASSLLTEDTQYF. As DNA, the CDR3 is TGTGCCAGCAGCTTGCTAACGGAAGATACGCAGTATTTT.